Here is one T cell receptor (beta chain) with its context. This entry is derived from a study of shared clonotypes between healthy human individuals. Assay used: immunoSEQ multiplex PCR; TCRdb lists only in-frame clones, some missing. The sample carries more than 2 million clones, nearly 97% recorded once. The ends lost 8 bases at V and 5 bases at J; junction bases unmatched: 16. CDR3 length: 16 amino acids. The V gene's germline CDR1 is SQVTM and CDR2 ANQGSEA. The source material was naive CD4+ T cells sorted from blood. Sample subset: CD45RA+ positively selected. The sequence was collected from a man in his late teens or twenties in good health. The J gene is TRBJ2-3, the V gene TRBV29-1; 10 nucleotides align to TRBD2. The CDR3 sequence: CSIGGLASGRVDTQYF. The DNA for the CDR3 is TGCAGCATAGGTGGGCTGGCTAGCGGGAGAGTAGATACGCAGTATTTT.